The rows below give T cell receptor beta chains drawn from one sample of a study of T cells in Graves' hyperthyroidism and ophthalmopathy. TCRdb redid the calling of the multiplex PCR reads with MiXCR, one entry per CDR3 protein. The sample carries 200,000 to 250,000 distinct CDR3 sequences, about 15% recorded once. The sequencing sample was made of blood. Receptor source: a woman between 18 and 29 years old with Graves' ophthalmopathy. Each CDR3 is given with its conserved first and last residue. A D gene is named only where the DNA matches it firmly. Expanded clones are given a class, and other clones once, few, many or no size at all.

CDR3 protein: CASNPRRSPSQYF
CDR3 DNA: TGTGCCAGCAACCCGCGGCGTTCCCCTTCCCAGTATTTT
D gene: .
J gene: TRBJ2-3
clone size: many
CDR3 length: 13
V gene: TRBV3-1

CDR3 protein: CASTSNGGPSTDTQYF
CDR3 DNA: TGTGCCAGTACCTCTAACGGGGGCCCTAGCACAGATACGCAGTATTTT
D gene: .
J gene: TRBJ2-3
clone size: .
CDR3 length: 16
V gene: TRBV19

CDR3 protein: CASSPPPAEAGKGTQYF
CDR3 DNA: TGTGCCAGCTCACCTCCCCCAGCGGAGGCCGGAAAGGGGACCCAGTACTTC
D gene: .
J gene: TRBJ2-5
clone size: many
CDR3 length: 17
V gene: TRBV18

CDR3 protein: CSATGTSSPLTDTQYF
CDR3 DNA: TGCAGTGCAACCGGGACTAGCTCCCCTCTGACAGATACGCAGTATTTT
D gene: TRBD2
J gene: TRBJ2-3
clone size: many
CDR3 length: 16
V gene: TRBV20-1

CDR3 protein: CASTRQGPFEKLFF
CDR3 DNA: TGTGCCAGCACCCGACAGGGGCCTTTTGAAAAACTGTTTTTT
D gene: TRBD1
J gene: TRBJ1-4
clone size: many
CDR3 length: 14
V gene: TRBV28

CDR3 protein: CASSPPHGLNTEAFF
CDR3 DNA: TGTGCCAGCTCACCACCCCACGGCTTGAACACTGAAGCTTTCTTT
D gene: .
J gene: TRBJ1-1
clone size: many
CDR3 length: 15
V gene: TRBV18

CDR3 protein: CASSFEGPRNTEAFF
CDR3 DNA: TGTGCCAGCAGTTTTGAAGGGCCGCGGAACACTGAAGCTTTCTTT
D gene: .
J gene: TRBJ1-1
clone size: .
CDR3 length: 15
V gene: TRBV28

CDR3 protein: CASRPWARGTQYF
CDR3 DNA: TGTGCCAGCAGGCCTTGGGCCCGGGGGACCCAGTACTTC
D gene: .
J gene: TRBJ2-5
clone size: many
CDR3 length: 13
V gene: TRBV28

CDR3 protein: CSAWGGNQPQHF
CDR3 DNA: TGCAGTGCTTGGGGGGGCAATCAGCCCCAGCATTTT
D gene: .
J gene: TRBJ1-5
clone size: many
CDR3 length: 12
V gene: TRBV20-1

CDR3 protein: CASSFGGGGIGYEQYF
CDR3 DNA: TGTGCCAGCAGCTTCGGCGGGGGAGGTATTGGGTACGAGCAGTACTTC
D gene: TRBD2
J gene: TRBJ2-7
clone size: many
CDR3 length: 16
V gene: TRBV5-5

CDR3 protein: CSAEDTSWPYEQYF
CDR3 DNA: TGCAGTGCTGAGGACACCTCGTGGCCCTACGAGCAGTACTTC
D gene: .
J gene: TRBJ2-7
clone size: many
CDR3 length: 14
V gene: TRBV20-1

CDR3 protein: CASSPASTDTQYF
CDR3 DNA: TGTGCCAGCTCACCTGCTAGCACAGATACGCAGTATTTT
D gene: .
J gene: TRBJ2-3
clone size: many
CDR3 length: 13
V gene: TRBV18

CDR3 protein: CASRPGTGLYNEQFF
CDR3 DNA: TGTGCCAGCAGGCCCGGGACAGGACTTTACAATGAGCAGTTCTTC
D gene: TRBD1
J gene: TRBJ2-1
clone size: many
CDR3 length: 15
V gene: TRBV7-6

CDR3 protein: CASSGTGTYNEQFF
CDR3 DNA: TGTGCCAGCAGCGGGACAGGGACCTACAATGAGCAGTTCTTC
D gene: TRBD1
J gene: TRBJ2-1
clone size: .
CDR3 length: 14
V gene: TRBV5-6

CDR3 protein: CASSIQGGNQPQHF
CDR3 DNA: TGTGCCAGCAGTATACAGGGGGGCAATCAGCCCCAGCATTTT
D gene: TRBD1
J gene: TRBJ1-5
clone size: many
CDR3 length: 14
V gene: TRBV27

CDR3 protein: CASSLVGYVRRLNEQFF
CDR3 DNA: TGTGCCAGCAGCTTAGTAGGGTATGTCAGAAGACTCAATGAGCAGTTCTTC
D gene: .
J gene: TRBJ2-1
clone size: many
CDR3 length: 17
V gene: TRBV7-2

CDR3 protein: CASSPRTGGKETQYF
CDR3 DNA: TGTGCCAGCAGTCCAAGGACAGGGGGGAAGGAGACCCAGTACTTC
D gene: TRBD1
J gene: TRBJ2-5
clone size: many
CDR3 length: 15
V gene: TRBV6-1

CDR3 protein: CASSLSAGINNEQFF
CDR3 DNA: TGTGCCAGCAGCTTATCAGCCGGCATCAACAATGAGCAGTTCTTC
D gene: .
J gene: TRBJ2-1
clone size: many
CDR3 length: 15
V gene: TRBV7-9

CDR3 protein: CASSPTPGGGNTIYF
CDR3 DNA: TGTGCCAGCAGTCCAACCCCAGGGGGTGGAAACACCATATATTTT
D gene: TRBD1
J gene: TRBJ1-3
clone size: many
CDR3 length: 15
V gene: TRBV28

CDR3 protein: CASSGQGAGTGELFF
CDR3 DNA: TGTGCCAGCAGCGGACAGGGGGCGGGGACCGGGGAGCTGTTTTTT
D gene: TRBD1
J gene: TRBJ2-2
clone size: many
CDR3 length: 15
V gene: TRBV3-1

CDR3 protein: CSAGGQGYGYTF
CDR3 DNA: TGCAGTGCTGGGGGACAGGGCTATGGCTACACCTTC
D gene: TRBD1
J gene: TRBJ1-2
clone size: .
CDR3 length: 12
V gene: TRBV20-1

CDR3 protein: CASSFPGGGQVYNEQFF
CDR3 DNA: TGTGCCAGCAGTTTCCCGGGGGGTGGACAGGTATACAATGAGCAGTTCTTC
D gene: .
J gene: TRBJ2-1
clone size: many
CDR3 length: 17
V gene: TRBV12-3/TRBV12-4

CDR3 protein: CASSRGGLAIDTQYF
CDR3 DNA: TGTGCCAGCAGCCGAGGAGGCCTAGCAATAGATACGCAGTATTTT
D gene: .
J gene: TRBJ2-3
clone size: many
CDR3 length: 15
V gene: TRBV3-1

CDR3 protein: CATSDSGQVDSPLHF
CDR3 DNA: TGTGCCACCAGTGATTCTGGACAGGTAGATTCACCCCTCCACTTT
D gene: TRBD1
J gene: TRBJ1-6
clone size: many
CDR3 length: 15
V gene: TRBV24-1

CDR3 protein: CASSPPITKYQETQYF
CDR3 DNA: TGTGCCAGCAGTCCCCCAATTACAAAGTACCAAGAGACCCAGTACTTC
D gene: .
J gene: TRBJ2-5
clone size: many
CDR3 length: 16
V gene: TRBV28

CDR3 protein: CASSPRPTSDYNEQFF
CDR3 DNA: TGTGCCAGCAGCCCCAGACCGACTAGCGATTACAATGAGCAGTTCTTC
D gene: TRBD2
J gene: TRBJ2-1
clone size: many
CDR3 length: 16
V gene: TRBV9

CDR3 protein: CASSSRTSGDTDTQYF
CDR3 DNA: TGTGCCAGCAGTTCCCGGACTAGCGGGGACACAGATACGCAGTATTTT
D gene: TRBD2
J gene: TRBJ2-3
clone size: many
CDR3 length: 16
V gene: TRBV27

CDR3 protein: CASSKRASGRGTDTQYF
CDR3 DNA: TGTGCCAGCAGTAAAAGGGCTAGCGGGAGGGGCACAGATACGCAGTATTTT
D gene: TRBD2
J gene: TRBJ2-3
clone size: many
CDR3 length: 17
V gene: TRBV28

CDR3 protein: CASSLFLQGSDSPLHF
CDR3 DNA: TGTGCCAGCAGTTTATTTCTTCAGGGTAGCGATTCACCCCTCCACTTT
D gene: .
J gene: TRBJ1-6
clone size: many
CDR3 length: 16
V gene: TRBV27

CDR3 protein: CSVEEGGGYNEQFF
CDR3 DNA: TGCAGCGTCGAAGAGGGGGGGGGCTACAATGAGCAGTTCTTC
D gene: .
J gene: TRBJ2-1
clone size: .
CDR3 length: 14
V gene: TRBV29-1

CDR3 protein: CASSSTIQYGYTF
CDR3 DNA: TGTGCCAGCAGTTCAACAATACAGTATGGCTACACCTTC
D gene: .
J gene: TRBJ1-2
clone size: many
CDR3 length: 13
V gene: TRBV6-1

CDR3 protein: CASSQASNPGNTIYF
CDR3 DNA: TGTGCCAGCAGCCAAGCCTCGAATCCTGGAAACACCATATATTTT
D gene: .
J gene: TRBJ1-3
clone size: many
CDR3 length: 15
V gene: TRBV3-1

CDR3 protein: CASSLDGSSGNTIYF
CDR3 DNA: TGCGCCAGCAGCCTGGACGGATCCTCTGGAAACACCATATATTTT
D gene: .
J gene: TRBJ1-3
clone size: many
CDR3 length: 15
V gene: TRBV5-1

CDR3 protein: CASSEPEQAINSPLHF
CDR3 DNA: TGTGCCAGCAGTGAACCCGAACAGGCGATTAATTCACCCCTCCACTTT
D gene: .
J gene: TRBJ1-6
clone size: many
CDR3 length: 16
V gene: TRBV6-1

CDR3 protein: CASGYRTNTEAFF
CDR3 DNA: TGTGCCAGCGGCTACAGGACGAACACTGAAGCTTTCTTT
D gene: .
J gene: TRBJ1-1
clone size: many
CDR3 length: 13
V gene: TRBV28

CDR3 protein: CATSDLPSGPLYNEQFF
CDR3 DNA: TGTGCCACCAGTGATTTGCCTAGCGGGCCGCTATACAATGAGCAGTTCTTC
D gene: TRBD2
J gene: TRBJ2-1
clone size: many
CDR3 length: 17
V gene: TRBV24-1

CDR3 protein: CASSLRQGRETQYF
CDR3 DNA: TGTGCCAGCAGTTTACGACAGGGCCGAGAGACCCAGTACTTC
D gene: TRBD1
J gene: TRBJ2-5
clone size: many
CDR3 length: 14
V gene: TRBV27

CDR3 protein: CASSLDFAGAMNTEAFF
CDR3 DNA: TGTGCCAGCAGCTTAGATTTTGCAGGGGCCATGAACACTGAAGCTTTCTTT
D gene: .
J gene: TRBJ1-1
clone size: many
CDR3 length: 17
V gene: TRBV7-9

CDR3 protein: CASSPQTGTGGGGELFF
CDR3 DNA: TGCGCCAGCAGCCCGCAGACCGGGACAGGGGGCGGCGGGGAGCTGTTTTTT
D gene: TRBD1
J gene: TRBJ2-2
clone size: many
CDR3 length: 17
V gene: TRBV5-1

CDR3 protein: CASSSASKNRRGGYTF
CDR3 DNA: TGTGCCAGCAGCTCCGCGAGCAAGAACAGGCGAGGTGGCTACACCTTC
D gene: .
J gene: TRBJ1-2
clone size: many
CDR3 length: 16
V gene: TRBV12-3/TRBV12-4

CDR3 protein: CASSVPGLVWTGTTTSQETQYF
CDR3 DNA: TGTGCCAGCAGCGTTCCGGGGTTGGTGTGGACAGGGACAACAACGAGCCAAGAGACCCAGTACTTC
D gene: TRBD1
J gene: TRBJ2-5
clone size: many
CDR3 length: 22
V gene: TRBV7-3

CDR3 protein: CASTWRGENTEAFF
CDR3 DNA: TGTGCCAGCACCTGGAGGGGGGAGAACACTGAAGCTTTCTTT
D gene: .
J gene: TRBJ1-1
clone size: many
CDR3 length: 14
V gene: TRBV2

CDR3 protein: CASSEFRDVFGEQFF
CDR3 DNA: TGTGCCAGCAGTGAATTCAGGGACGTTTTTGGTGAGCAGTTCTTC
D gene: .
J gene: TRBJ2-1
clone size: many
CDR3 length: 15
V gene: TRBV2

CDR3 protein: CSARRTGHNQPQHF
CDR3 DNA: TGCAGTGCTAGACGGACAGGACACAATCAGCCCCAGCATTTT
D gene: TRBD1
J gene: TRBJ1-5
clone size: many
CDR3 length: 14
V gene: TRBV20-1

CDR3 protein: CSASPWANSPLHF
CDR3 DNA: TGCAGTGCTAGCCCGTGGGCGAATTCACCCCTCCACTTT
D gene: .
J gene: TRBJ1-6
clone size: many
CDR3 length: 13
V gene: TRBV20-1

CDR3 protein: CASSYKVQSSYEQYF
CDR3 DNA: TGTGCCAGCAGTTACAAGGTACAGAGCTCCTACGAGCAGTACTTC
D gene: .
J gene: TRBJ2-7
clone size: many
CDR3 length: 15
V gene: TRBV6-1

CDR3 protein: CASSLVGGWVTEAFF
CDR3 DNA: TGTGCCAGCAGCTTAGTGGGAGGCTGGGTCACTGAAGCTTTCTTT
D gene: .
J gene: TRBJ1-1
clone size: many
CDR3 length: 15
V gene: TRBV11-3

CDR3 protein: CATSDVGPPGLGGDTQYF
CDR3 DNA: TGTGCCACCAGTGATGTTGGGCCCCCGGGACTAGGAGGCGATACGCAGTATTTT
D gene: TRBD2
J gene: TRBJ2-3
clone size: many
CDR3 length: 18
V gene: TRBV24-1